This T cell receptor beta chain stems from a study of T cell repertoires in cytomegalovirus infection (dated by TCRdb to about 2019). Regarding the complete study: Peptide stimulations targeted recently identified HLA-C-restricted CMV epitopes, whose presentation resists viral immunomodulation, together with well-studied HLA-B-restricted epitopes. Donor HLA type was relevant to the analysis, because carriage of CMV infection together with the matching HLA type was indicated by public TCR beta signatures. Broad study findings and their caveats: In both this cohort and an independent roughly 360-donor cohort, the cumulative frequency of public TCR beta family members distinguished carriers of CMV infection plus the relevant HLA type. The ex vivo response was dominated by HLA-C-restricted CMV-specific TCR beta clonotypes, and the single most frequent clonotype in two of eight donors was supplied by these HLA-C-restricted clonotypes.

On this clonotype itself: This receptor's antigen is unknown. The record has no base qualities; no much larger clone is one base away.

Sequencing used an Illumina HiSeq 1500. TCRdb took the public reads, trimmed them with fastp at Q25, ran MiXCR for clone calling and kept in-frame beta chains. Identical CDR3 proteins give one entry, which carries the most common genes and DNA. In this sample the table shows about 71,000 distinct CDR3 sequences, more than 20% of which occur a single time. Roughly 63% of the sample belongs to the ten largest clones. This sample's treatment or condition label indicates: in vitro stimulation with specific CMV peptide epitopes to enrich CMV-specific T cells. The sample was CD8+ T cells from cultured PBMCs, taken from culture after CMV antigen stimulation. The source is a human donor in good health (CMV status not recorded). Some clones in this sample may be carry-over from other donors' samples.

The sequenced DNA: TGTGCCAGCAGTTCCTCCCTCCGGACTGCCGGGTGGGTAGAGACCCAGTACTTC. The translation is CASSSSLRTAGWVETQYF. The chain is assembled from TRBV6-2 or TRBV6-3 and TRBJ2-5; a tentative D match to TRBD2 spans 5 bases. From the germline V gene, CDR1 is MNHEY and CDR2 is SVGEGT. The CDR3, cysteine through phenylalanine, is 18 amino acids long. Only the CDR3 portion is preserved as DNA: 54 bases, with reading frame beginning at the first base. The V end loses 4 bases and the J end loses 4 bases, and a stretch of 25 bases separates them.